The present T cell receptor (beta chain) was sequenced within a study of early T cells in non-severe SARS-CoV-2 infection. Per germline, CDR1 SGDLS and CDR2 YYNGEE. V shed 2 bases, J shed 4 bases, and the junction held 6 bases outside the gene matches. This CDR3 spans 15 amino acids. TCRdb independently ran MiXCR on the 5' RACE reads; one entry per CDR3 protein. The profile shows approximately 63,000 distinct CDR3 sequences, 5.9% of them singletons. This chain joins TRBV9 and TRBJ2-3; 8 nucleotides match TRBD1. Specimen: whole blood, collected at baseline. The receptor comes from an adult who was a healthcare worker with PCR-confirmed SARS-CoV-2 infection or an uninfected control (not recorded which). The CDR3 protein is CASSVSQGGPDTQYF. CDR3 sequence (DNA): TGTGCCAGCAGCGTTTCACAGGGGGGTCCAGATACGCAGTATTTT.